Given below is one T cell receptor (beta chain) in context. These data come from a study of blood T cell repertoires in COVID-19. Original processing notes: Nucleated cell number was recorded as an estimate derived from reference gene primer amplification. Profiled with immunoSEQ multiplex PCR; TCRdb holds only in-frame clones, not every one. V and J calls and clone size follow that table, whereas D and trimming were derived from the DNA. The table has about 400,000 clones, under 90% seen once. Enrollees, roughly 18 to 95 years old, lived in about two dozen US areas. Clinical history as reported by participants underpinned cohort assignment. Symptom resolution, clearance, or two negative PCRs marked the recovered donors of Cohort 3. The CDR3 has 16 amino acids. The germline V gene has CDR1 SGHVS and CDR2 FQNEAQ. V trimming: 5 bases; J trimming: 2 bases; junction bases outside the gene matches: 9.

The rearrangement links TRBV7-8 to TRBJ1-3, with 7 positions matching TRBD1. Material: PBMCs or T cells enriched from blood (not recorded which). This receptor was taken from a woman aged 25 to 39 who had recovered from COVID-19. CDR3: CASSSQFGTAGNTIYF. CDR3 nucleotide sequence: TGTGCCAGCAGCAGCCAATTTGGGACAGCTGGAAACACCATATATTTT. Complete variable domain (other parts from reference TRBV7-8 and TRBJ1-3): GAGVSQSPRYKVAKRGQDVALRCDPISGHVSLFWYQQALGQGPEFLTYFQNEAQLDKSGLPSDRFFAERPEGSVSTLKIQRTQQEDSAVYLCASSSQFGTAGNTIYFGEGSWLTVV.